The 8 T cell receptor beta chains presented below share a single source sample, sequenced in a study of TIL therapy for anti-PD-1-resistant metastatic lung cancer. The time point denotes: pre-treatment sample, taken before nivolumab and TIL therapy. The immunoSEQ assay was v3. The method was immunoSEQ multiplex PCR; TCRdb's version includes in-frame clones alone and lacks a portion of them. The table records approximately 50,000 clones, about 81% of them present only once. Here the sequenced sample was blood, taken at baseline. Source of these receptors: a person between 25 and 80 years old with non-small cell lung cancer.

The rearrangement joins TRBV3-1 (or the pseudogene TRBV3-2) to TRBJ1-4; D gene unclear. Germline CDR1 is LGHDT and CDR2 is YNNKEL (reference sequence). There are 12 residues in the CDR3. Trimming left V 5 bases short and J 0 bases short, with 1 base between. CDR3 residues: CASSSTNEKLFF. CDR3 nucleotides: TGTGCCAGCAGCTCAACTAATGAAAAACTGTTTTTT.

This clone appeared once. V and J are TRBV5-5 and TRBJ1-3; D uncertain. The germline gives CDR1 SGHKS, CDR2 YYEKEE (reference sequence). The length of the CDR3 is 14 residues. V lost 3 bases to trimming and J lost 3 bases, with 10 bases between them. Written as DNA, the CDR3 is TGTGCCAGCAGCTCGACGGGTTATGGAAACACCATATATTTT. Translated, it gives CASSSTGYGNTIYF.

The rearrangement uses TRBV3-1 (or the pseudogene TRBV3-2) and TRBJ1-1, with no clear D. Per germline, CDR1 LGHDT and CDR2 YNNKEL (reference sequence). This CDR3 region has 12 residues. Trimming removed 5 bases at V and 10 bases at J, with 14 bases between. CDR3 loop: CASSLKGRRAFF. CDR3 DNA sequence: TGTGCCAGCAGCTTAAAGGGCAGACGAGCTTTCTTT.

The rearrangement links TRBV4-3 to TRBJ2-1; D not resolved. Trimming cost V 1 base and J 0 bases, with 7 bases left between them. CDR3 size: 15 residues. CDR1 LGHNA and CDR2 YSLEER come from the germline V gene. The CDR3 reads CASSQVESSYNEQFF. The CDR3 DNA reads TGCGCCAGCAGCCAAGTTGAGAGCTCCTACAATGAGCAGTTCTTC.

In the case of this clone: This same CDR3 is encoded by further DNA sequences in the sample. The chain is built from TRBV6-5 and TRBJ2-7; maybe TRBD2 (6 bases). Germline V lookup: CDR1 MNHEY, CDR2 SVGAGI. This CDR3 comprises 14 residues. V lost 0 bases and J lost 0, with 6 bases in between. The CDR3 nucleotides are TGTGCCAGCAGTTACTCGGGGGGCTCCTACGAGCAGTACTTC. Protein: CASSYSGGSYEQYF.

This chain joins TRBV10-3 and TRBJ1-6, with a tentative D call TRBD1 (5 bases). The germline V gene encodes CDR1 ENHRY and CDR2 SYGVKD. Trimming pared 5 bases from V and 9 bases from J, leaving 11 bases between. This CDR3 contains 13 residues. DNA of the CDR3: TGTGCCATCAGTCAAACCCAGGGTTCACCCCTCCACTTT. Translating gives CAISQTQGSPLHF.

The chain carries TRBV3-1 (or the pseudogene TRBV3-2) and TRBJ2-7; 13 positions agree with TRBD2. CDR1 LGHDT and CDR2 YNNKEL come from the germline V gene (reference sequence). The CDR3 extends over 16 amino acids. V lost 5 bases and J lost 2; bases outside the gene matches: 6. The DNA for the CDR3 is TGTGCCAGCAGCTCACTAGCGGGGGGGAGGGCCTACGAGCAGTACTTC. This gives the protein CASSSLAGGRAYEQYF.

The CDR3 coding sequence is TGTGCCAGCTCACCTCCTCTGGTCACTGAAGCTTTCTTT. Translating it yields CASSPPLVTEAFF. The chain links TRBV18 to TRBJ1-1; D remains ambiguous. Germline-derived CDR1 and CDR2 are KGHSH and LQKENI. Between the trimmed V and J ends, which lost 3 bases and 4 bases, there was a span of 9 bases. This CDR3 is 13 amino acids long.